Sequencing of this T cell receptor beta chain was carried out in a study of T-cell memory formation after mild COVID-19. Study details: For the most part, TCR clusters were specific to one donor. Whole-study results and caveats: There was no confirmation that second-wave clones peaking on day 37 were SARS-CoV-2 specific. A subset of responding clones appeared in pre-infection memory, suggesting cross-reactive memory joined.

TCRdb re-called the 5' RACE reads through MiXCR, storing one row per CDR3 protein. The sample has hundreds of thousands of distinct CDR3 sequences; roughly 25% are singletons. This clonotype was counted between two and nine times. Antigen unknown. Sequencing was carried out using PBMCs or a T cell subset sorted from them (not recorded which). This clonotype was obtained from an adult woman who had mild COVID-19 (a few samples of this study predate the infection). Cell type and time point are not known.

CDR3 sequence (DNA): TGCAGCGTCCGAGGGGGGGCCAATGAGCAGTTCTTC. Its protein is CSVRGGANEQFF. The chain combines TRBV29-1 with TRBJ2-1; D is possibly TRBD2 (7 bases). Trimming took off 6 bases at V and 6 bases at J, with 12 bases between the two ends. Germline V gene sequence: CDR1 SQVTM, CDR2 ANQGSEA. This CDR3 comprises 12 residues.